What follows describes a single T cell receptor (beta chain). Its antigen is unidentified. The sample is drawn from a study of T cell responses to AZD1222 COVID-19 vaccine. Between the trimmed V and J ends, which lost 1 base and 0 bases, there was a span of 14 bases. CDR1 and CDR2 (germline): SGHTS, YDEGEE. The CDR3 extends over 17 amino acids. The data were produced by immunoSEQ multiplex PCR, yet TCRdb's version contains in-frame clones alone and is incomplete. This sample yields roughly 150,000 clones, of which around 90% are seen a single time; roughly 6% belongs to the top ten. Study observations and caveats: A mostly white British donor set with more females was recruited, and clonal diversity was possibly underestimated.

This clonotype was obtained from an adult who received the AZD1222 COVID-19 vaccine. The rearrangement uses TRBV5-8 and TRBJ1-5; D remains unclear. Sequences were derived from peripheral blood, sampled 28 days after the second AZD1222 dose. The CDR3 protein is CASSLPSPGYSNQPQHF. For the CDR3, the DNA is TGTGCCAGCAGCTTGCCGAGTCCGGGTTATAGCAATCAGCCCCAGCATTTT.